The T cell receptor (beta chain) under discussion was sequenced for a study of beta chain features in type 1 diabetes. This CDR3 region has 14 residues. Germline V gene lookup returns CDR1 SSHAT and CDR2 FNYEAQ (reference sequence). V shed 3 bases and J shed 3 bases, with 8 bases lying between them. Study-wide findings and caveats: All four CD4+ subsets of Type 1 diabetes patients contained TCRB CDR3s that were moderately but significantly shorter.

All of the sorted populations showed purity greater than 98%. As concerns this clone: Its specificity is unknown.

Of the isolated RNA, all was reverse transcribed, and so the sequenced material was expressed TCRB transcripts. Sequencing used immunoSEQ multiplex PCR; TCRdb keeps in-frame clones, though not all of them. The table records 250,000 or so clones, less than 35% of them present only once. The receptor was derived from a man aged 30-40 years in good health. The genes are TRBV7-7 and TRBJ2-2, with unresolved D. Specimen: central memory CD4+ T cells from blood. Here the CDR3 DNA reads TGTGCCAGCAGCTTTGGGCCCGACACCGGGGAGCTGTTTTTT. It specifies CASSFGPDTGELFF.